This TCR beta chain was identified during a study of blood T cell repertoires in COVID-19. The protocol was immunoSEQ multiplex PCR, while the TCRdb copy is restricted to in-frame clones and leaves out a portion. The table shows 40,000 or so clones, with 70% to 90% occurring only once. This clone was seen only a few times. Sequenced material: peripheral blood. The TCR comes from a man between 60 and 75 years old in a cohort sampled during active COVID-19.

CDR3 protein: CASSVGSGPTEAFF. The CDR3 DNA reads TGTGCCAGCAGCGTAGGGTCAGGGCCCACTGAAGCTTTCTTT. The genes are TRBV9 and TRBJ1-1, with a tentative D call TRBD1 (5 bases). Germline V gene sequence: CDR1 SGDLS, CDR2 YYNGEE. Trimming shortened V by 0 bases and J by 4 bases, and 10 bases separated the two germline ends. The CDR3 is 14 residues long.